Listed here are 10 T cell receptor beta chains from one sample, sequenced in a study of T cells in Graves' hyperthyroidism and ophthalmopathy. From RNA transcripts, TCR beta CDR3 regions were amplified. HTBI primers were used for first-round RT-PCR of the TCR CDR3. TCRdb re-analysed the multiplex PCR reads in MiXCR, keeping a single row per CDR3 protein. Altogether about 350,000 distinct CDR3 sequences are present, 15% to 20% being singletons, with the ten largest covering about 16%. Input material: blood. All receptors derive from a woman aged 40 to 55 with Graves' ophthalmopathy.

In regard to this clonotype: No conserved phenylalanine or tryptophan ends this CDR3, so it is likely a read error. Because the CDR3's place on the DNA is in doubt, the DNA is left out and the CDR3 is given as listed by TCRdb. The chain carries TRBV5-1 and TRBJ2-2; TRBD1, the D gene given by the table, was not confirmed from the DNA. Inclusive of both ends, the CDR3 amounts to 13 amino acids. Germline loops: CDR1 SGHRS, CDR2 YFSETQ. Here the CDR3 reads CASSLAQAGELSL.

This clonotype has a count of ten or more. The chain employs TRBV12-3 or TRBV12-4 and TRBJ2-5; 8 bases line up with TRBD1. The CDR3 length is 13 residues. J gave up 4 bases and V 6 bases, and 4 bases lay outside the gene matches. CDR3 bases: TGTGCCAGCAGCCGTGACAGGGGAGAGACCCAGTACTTC. This translates into CASSRDRGETQYF.

CDR3 protein: CASSPKGGRNSPLHF. DNA of the CDR3: TGTGCCAGCAGTCCCAAAGGGGGCCGGAATTCACCCCTCCACTTT. The V and J genes are TRBV6-1 and TRBJ1-6; 7 bases agree with TRBD1. This CDR3 contains 15 residues. Losses at the gene ends were 5 bases for V and 7 bases for J; bases not matched to a gene: 8. Germline V gives CDR1 MNHNS, CDR2 SASEGT.

This rearrangement joins TRBV18 to TRBJ2-4; TRBD1 agrees at 10 bases. This CDR3 has 16 amino acids. Germline V CDR1 and CDR2: KGHSH, LQKENI. V was clipped by 3 bases and J by 6 bases; unmatched bases: 8. DNA of the CDR3: TGTGCCAGCTCACCGATGACCGGGACAGGGGTAAACATTCAGTACTTC. Translated: CASSPMTGTGVNIQYF.

This clonotype turned up a few times. The chain uses TRBV6-5 and TRBJ2-7; no clear D. The germline V gene encodes CDR1 MNHEY and CDR2 SVGAGI. With 6 bases removed from V and 6 bases from J, the gap between germline ends came to 15 bases. This CDR3 is 13 amino acids long. The CDR3 bases are TGTGCCAGCAGATACGGCATTTTGGGCGAGCAGTACTTC. Translation gives CASRYGILGEQYF.

The table lists this clonotype with many counts. The chain carries TRBV20-1 and TRBJ1-2; 9 bases fit TRBD1. Trimming cost V 6 bases and J 4 bases; bases outside gene matches: 18. This CDR3 is built from 17 residues. Germline values: CDR1 DFQATT, CDR2 SNEGSKA (reference sequence). The CDR3 coding sequence is TGCAGTGCATCTGCAGTGTCCTTCCCGGGACAGGGCTATGGCTACACCTTC. This codes for CSASAVSFPGQGYGYTF.

This clonotype was counted ten times or more. The chain couples TRBV7-2 to TRBJ2-7; 10 nucleotides agree with TRBD1. Germline V gene sequence: CDR1 SGHTA, CDR2 FQGNSA. The V gene end was trimmed by 6 bases and the J gene end by 1 base; junction bases not matched to a gene: 3. This CDR3 region has 14 residues. The CDR3 sequence is CASRPGQGSYEQYF. In DNA, the CDR3 is TGTGCCAGCAGACCGGGACAGGGGTCCTACGAGCAGTACTTC.

Many counts were recorded for this clonotype. The chain is built from TRBV6-5 and TRBJ1-2; 10 nucleotides align to TRBD1. CDR1 and CDR2 from the germline V gene are MNHEY and SVGAGI. The ends lost 4 bases at V and 12 bases at J; junction bases unmatched: 5. The CDR3 consists of 12 residues. The CDR3 loop is CASSFGTGDHTF. In DNA form, the CDR3 reads TGTGCCAGCAGTTTTGGGACAGGGGACCACACCTTC.

This rearrangement joins TRBV15 to TRBJ2-7, with D possibly being TRBD1 (5 bases). The CDR3 is 14 residues long. The ends were cut back, 7 bases at V and 2 bases at J, with 15 bases in the middle. Germline V gene sequence: CDR1 LNHNV, CDR2 YYDKDF (reference sequence). DNA for the CDR3: TGTGCCACCAACCCAAATTCAGGGCCCTACGAGCAGTACTTC. Amino acid sequence: CATNPNSGPYEQYF. Using reference TRBV15 and TRBJ2-7 for the parts outside the CDR3, the full variable domain is DAMVIQNPRYQVTQFGKPVTLSCSQTLNHNVMYWYQQKSSQAPKLLFHYYDKDFNNEADTPDNFQSRRPNTSFCFLDIRSPGLGDTAMYLCATNPNSGPYEQYFGPGTRLTVT.

In its sample, this clonotype was seen a few times. The J gene is TRBJ1-5, the V gene TRBV15; 12 bases agree with TRBD1. This CDR3 is 17 amino acids long. CDR1 is LNHNV and CDR2 is YYDKDF in the germline V gene (reference sequence). V lost 3 bases, J lost 5 bases, and 8 bases stayed unmatched. CDR3 DNA: TGTGCCACCAGCAGCCCCGGGACAGGGGGCGTTGATCAGCCCCAGCATTTT. Its translation: CATSSPGTGGVDQPQHF.